These 27 T cell receptor beta chains were all obtained from the same sample, sequenced in a study of technical replicates of blood from a handful of donors (dated by TCRdb to about 2017). Library preparation employed the immunoSEQ multiplex PCR assay. The table comes from immuneACCESS by way of TCRdb, which keeps in-frame sequences with V and J called. Part of the clones is missing from these tables; in studies checked, under half for an unresolved V gene and the rest for unknown reasons. This sample comprises about 83,000 clones, 91% of them detected only once. About 0.39% of the sample goes to the ten largest clones. What was sequenced was T cells isolated from PBMCs. The source is a human donor in good health.

The CDR3 loop is CATSRSPGTGDFREKLFF. The CDR3 region has the DNA TGTGCCACCAGCAGAAGTCCCGGGACAGGGGATTTTCGTGAAAAACTGTTTTTT. The gene calls are TRBV15 and TRBJ1-4; 10 bases are a match to TRBD1. V gave up 2 bases and J gave up 7 bases; unmatched junction bases: 13. Germline CDR1 reads LNHNV; CDR2 reads YYDKDF (reference sequence). CDR3 length equals 18 residues.

This clone came up once. The V call is TRBV7-2, the J call TRBJ2-7; a weak D match, TRBD1 (5 bases). The CDR3 is 18 amino acids. From germline, CDR1 is SGHTA and CDR2 FQGNSA. Trimming pared 1 base from V and 2 bases from J, leaving 21 bases between. The CDR3 region has the DNA TGTGCCAGCAGCTTAGGCCCCCCAGGGCTCACAACCACCTACGAGCAGTACTTC. It codes for CASSLGPPGLTTTYEQYF.

This clone was seen a single time. The rearrangement uses TRBV18 and TRBJ1-2, with D possibly matching TRBD1 (5 bases). V was pared by 2 bases and J by 8 bases, with 9 bases between. Germline CDR1 and CDR2: KGHSH and LQKENI. CDR3 size: 12 residues. CDR3 sequence (DNA): TGTGCCAGCTCACCAGAGACAGCCGGCTACACCTTC. Translated: CASSPETAGYTF.

This clone was picked up a small number of times. The gene calls are TRBV7-8 and TRBJ2-7; 11 nucleotides align to TRBD2. J lost 2 bases, V lost 5 bases, and 5 bases had no gene match. Germline V lookup: CDR1 SGHVS, CDR2 FQNEAQ. The CDR3 extends over 15 amino acids. The chain's CDR3 is CASSPLAGGAYEQYF. CDR3 DNA: TGTGCCAGCAGCCCCTTAGCGGGAGGGGCCTACGAGCAGTACTTC. Together with reference TRBV7-8 and TRBJ2-7, the CDR3 gives the full variable domain: GAGVSQSPRYKVAKRGQDVALRCDPISGHVSLFWYQQALGQGPEFLTYFQNEAQLDKSGLPSDRFFAERPEGSVSTLKIQRTQQEDSAVYLCASSPLAGGAYEQYFGPGTRLTVT.

The V and J genes are TRBV5-4 and TRBJ2-3, with D uncertain. Looked up from germline, CDR1 is SGHNT and CDR2 is YYREEE (reference sequence). V lost 4 bases and J lost 4, with 10 bases in between. There are 13 residues in the CDR3. The CDR3 loop is CASSLVPADTQYF. The DNA of the CDR3 is TGTGCCAGCAGCCTAGTTCCCGCAGATACGCAGTATTTT.

CDR3 sequence reads: CAWSEDRGYNEQFF. For the CDR3, the DNA is TGTGCCTGGAGTGAGGACAGGGGCTACAATGAGCAGTTCTTC. V usage is TRBV30 and J usage is TRBJ2-1; 9 bases are shared with TRBD1. V shed 1 base, J shed 3 bases, and the junction held 1 base outside the gene matches. CDR1 is GTSNPN, CDR2 SVGIG, per germline (reference sequence). This CDR3 spans 14 amino acids.

The chain recombines TRBV12-2 with TRBJ1-5; the table's D gene call, TRBD1, was not cross checked with the DNA. TRBV12-2 is shown as a pseudogene. The CDR3 extends over 19 amino acids. CDR3 sequence (DNA): TGTGCAAGTCGCTCCGGGACAGGGGGCCGGCCGTTGATCAATCAGCCCCAGCATTTT. Translating it yields CASRSGTGGRPLINQPQHF.

The CDR3 protein is CASSPFDRGNQPQHF. The CDR3 nucleotides read TGTGCCAGCAGCCCCTTTGACAGGGGCAATCAGCCCCAGCATTTT. The chain links TRBV7-2 to TRBJ1-5; 7 positions match TRBD1. After removal of 5 bases from V and 2 bases from J, the junction contained 6 bases not matched to a gene. Germline-derived CDR1 and CDR2 are SGHTA and FQGNSA. The CDR3 length is 15 residues.

The CDR3 nucleotides read TGTGCCAGCAGCTACCAACAGGGAAACGAGCAGTACTTC. Amino acids: CASSYQQGNEQYF. This chain uses TRBV7-8 with TRBJ2-7; tentative D call: TRBD1 (6 bases). Germline V CDR1 and CDR2: SGHVS, FQNEAQ. The V and J ends lost 4 bases and 5 bases respectively, with 12 bases between them. This CDR3 is 13 amino acids long.

The chain couples TRBV2 to TRBJ2-6; D gene unclear. The CDR3 loop spans 13 amino acids. With 9 bases removed from V and 4 bases from J, the gap between germline ends came to 10 bases. Germline-derived CDR1 and CDR2 are SNHLY and FYNNEI. CDR3 nucleotides: TGTGCCAGACGGTCCTCCGGGGCCAACGTCCTGACTTTC. As protein: CARRSSGANVLTF.

V gene TRBV7-2 combines with J gene TRBJ2-3, with D unclear. This CDR3 contains 14 residues. Trimming took 2 bases from V and 3 from J, leaving 9 bases between them. Germline V gives CDR1 SGHTA, CDR2 FQGNSA. The CDR3 DNA follows: TGTGCCAGCAGCTTACCCCCTTTGACAGATACGCAGTATTTT. This encodes CASSLPPLTDTQYF.

This chain uses TRBV7-9 with TRBJ2-7; possible D gene TRBD1, 6 bases. Germline CDR1 SEHNR, CDR2 FQNEAQ (reference sequence). CDR3 size: 15 residues. Trimming left V 3 bases short and J 3 bases short, with 15 bases between. The CDR3 region is CASSLQGSPIYEQYF. Written as DNA, the CDR3 is TGTGCCAGCAGCTTGCAGGGGTCTCCAATCTACGAGCAGTACTTC.

J is TRBJ1-1 and V is TRBV28, with 10 bases identical to TRBD1. The CDR3 has 16 residues. In germline, CDR1 is MDHEN, CDR2 SYDVKM. Unmatched junction bases numbered 14, after V lost 6 bases and J lost 7 bases. CDR3 sequence: CASRRFVGQGRIEAFF. The CDR3 DNA sequence: TGTGCCAGCAGGAGGTTCGTGGGACAGGGGAGGATTGAAGCTTTCTTT.

The gene calls are TRBV13 and TRBJ2-7; TRBD2 is a possible D gene (5 bases). CDR1 PRHDT and CDR2 FYEKMQ come from the germline V gene (reference sequence). The CDR3 is made up of 14 amino acids. V lost 3 bases and J 5 bases, leaving 14 bases between the germline ends. The CDR3 DNA is TGTGCCAGCAGCTTTTACGGGGTGTACGACGAGCAGTACTTC. Translating gives CASSFYGVYDEQYF.

This chain connects TRBV5-4 to TRBJ1-2; D not certain. CDR3 size: 14 residues. Germline CDR1 and CDR2: SGHNT and YYREEE (reference sequence). With 4 bases removed from V and 1 base from J, the gap between germline ends came to 11 bases. The CDR3 nucleotides are TGTGCCAGCAGCACGGGAGCGGTTAACTATGGCTACACCTTC. Its protein product is CASSTGAVNYGYTF.

The V gene is TRBV28, the J gene TRBJ2-7; 10 bases align to TRBD1. The J segment lost 2 bases and the V segment lost 3 bases, leaving 4 bases of the junction unmatched. The CDR3 is 15 residues long. Germline CDR1 reads MDHEN; CDR2 reads SYDVKM. DNA of the CDR3: TGTGCCAGCAGTTTCGCCGGGACAGGGGCCTACGAGCAGTACTTC. Residues: CASSFAGTGAYEQYF.

This clone was found once. J is TRBJ2-1 and V is TRBV9; D possibly corresponds to TRBD2 (5 bases). The CDR3 length is 13 residues. Germline V gives CDR1 SGDLS, CDR2 YYNGEE. V gave up 0 bases and J gave up 9 bases, with 10 bases separating them. This CDR3 reads CASSVVSSSEQFF. The CDR3 nucleotides read TGTGCCAGCAGCGTAGTGTCTAGCAGTGAGCAGTTCTTC.

The CDR3 spells CASRPTSGLPGELFF. As DNA, the CDR3 is TGTGCCAGCAGACCCACTAGCGGGCTCCCCGGGGAGCTGTTTTTT. V is TRBV27 and J is TRBJ2-2, with 9 positions matching TRBD2. This CDR3 has 15 amino acids. J gave up 6 bases and V 6 bases, and 8 bases lay outside the gene matches. Germline V gives CDR1 MNHEY, CDR2 SMNVEV (reference sequence).

This clone was picked up one time. V gene TRBV7-9 combines with J gene TRBJ1-5; 7 bases line up with TRBD1. V dropped 3 bases and J dropped 7; count of bases not matched to a gene: 6. Germline CDR1 SEHNR, CDR2 FQNEAQ (reference sequence). The CDR3 totals 14 residues. The CDR3 protein is CASSFGTDLQPQHF. The CDR3 coding sequence is TGTGCCAGCAGCTTTGGGACAGACCTACAGCCCCAGCATTTT. The complete variable domain, with remaining parts taken from reference TRBV7-9 and TRBJ1-5, reads DTGVSQNPRHKITKRGQNVTFRCDPISEHNRLYWYRQTLGQGPEFLTYFQNEAQLEKSRLLSDRFSAERPKGSFSTLEIQRTEQGDSAMYLCASSFGTDLQPQHFGDGTRLSIL.

The chain has TRBV28 and TRBJ2-1, with 8 bases that match TRBD2. The CDR3 length is 15 residues. The germline V gene encodes CDR1 MDHEN and CDR2 SYDVKM. The trim removed 2 bases at V and 8 bases at J, leaving 8 bases unmatched. In DNA, the CDR3 is TGTGCCAGCAGTTTAGGAGGCCGGGGGGGATATGAGCAGTTCTTC. This gives the protein CASSLGGRGGYEQFF. Full variable domain (remainder filled in from reference TRBV28 and TRBJ2-1): DVKVTQSSRYLVKRTGEKVFLECVQDMDHENMFWYRQDPGLGLRLIYFSYDVKMKEKGDIPEGYSVSREKKERFSLILESASTNQTSMYLCASSLGGRGGYEQFFGPGTRLTVL.

The chain carries TRBV28 and TRBJ1-5; 11 positions match TRBD1. Germline CDR1 is MDHEN and CDR2 is SYDVKM. The CDR3 is 15 amino acids. Trimming took 2 bases from V and 6 from J; bases not matched to a gene: 3. The CDR3 DNA reads TGTGCCAGCAGTTTACGGACAGGGGGCGTTCAGCCCCAGCATTTT. It specifies CASSLRTGGVQPQHF.

The chain couples TRBV5-1 to TRBJ2-2; 7 bases align to TRBD1. Germline trimming cut 4 bases from V and 0 bases from J; bases unmatched to any gene: 6. The germline CDR1 and CDR2 sequences are SGHRS and YFSETQ. The CDR3 has 16 amino acids. Here the CDR3 reads CASSQEDRPNTGELFF. The CDR3 nucleotides are TGCGCCAGCAGCCAGGAGGACAGGCCGAACACCGGGGAGCTGTTTTTT. Based on the CDR3 plus reference TRBV5-1 and TRBJ2-2, the full variable domain is KAGVTQTPRYLIKTRGQQVTLSCSPISGHRSVSWYQQTPGQGLQFLFEYFSETQRNKGNFPGRFSGRQFSNSRSEMNVSTLELGDSALYLCASSQEDRPNTGELFFGEGSRLTVL.

Only a few counts were recorded for this clone. The chain recombines TRBV7-2 with TRBJ1-5; no firm D call. Trimming removed 0 bases at V and 0 bases at J, with 6 bases between. This CDR3 contains 15 residues. Germline CDR1 and CDR2: SGHTA and FQGNSA. The CDR3 nucleotides are TGTGCCAGCAGCTTAGCGAGGAATAGCAATCAGCCCCAGCATTTT. This sequence encodes CASSLARNSNQPQHF.

The V gene is TRBV27, the J gene TRBJ1-5; D may be TRBD1 (5 bases). V dropped 6 bases and J dropped 2 bases, with 14 bases sitting between them. Per the germline V gene, CDR1 is MNHEY and CDR2 is SMNVEV (reference sequence). The CDR3 is 15 residues long. The CDR3 spells CASSWAGVGNQPQHF. The DNA for the CDR3 is TGTGCCAGCAGCTGGGCGGGGGTTGGCAATCAGCCCCAGCATTTT.

This clone was seen only once. V usage is TRBV25-1 and J usage is TRBJ2-7; 14 positions agree with TRBD2. CDR1 and CDR2 from the germline V gene are MGHDK and SYGVNS. The CDR3 length is 17 residues. With 10 bases clipped from V and 4 bases from J, the junction kept 15 bases outside the gene matches. In DNA form, the CDR3 reads TGTGCCATCCTGACTAGCGGGAGGGCCGGACGAACTTACGAGCAGTACTTC. Translating it yields CAILTSGRAGRTYEQYF.

As for this clone: An end of the junction differs from the germline gene, which may be a read error. This chain joins TRBV5-6 and TRBJ1-2; 7 bases are a match to TRBD1. The germline V gene has CDR1 SGHDT and CDR2 YYEEEE. This CDR3 spans 16 amino acids. CDR3 DNA: TGTGCCAGCAGTTTGGGACAGAACCTCGGCGGCTATGGCTACACCTTC. Amino acid sequence: CASSLGQNLGGYGYTF.

This clone was found a few times. The rearrangement links TRBV5-4 to TRBJ1-2; D gene unclear. The CDR3 has 12 residues. Germline CDR1 is SGHNT and CDR2 is YYREEE (reference sequence). Trimming took 1 base from V and 5 from J, leaving 6 bases between them. The CDR3 loop is CASSLSEYGYTF. In nucleotides, the CDR3 is TGTGCCAGCAGCTTGTCGGAGTATGGCTACACCTTC.